The T cell receptor (beta chain) described here comes from a study of human T cells and chemical hapten exposure. Sample time point: patch test 1, 2 weeks after DPC sensitization. Treatment meaning: therapeutic diphenylcyclopropenone sensitization with weekly scalp DPC. V lost 1 base, J lost 0 bases, and 4 bases stayed unmatched. This CDR3 spans 17 amino acids. Germline V CDR1 and CDR2: SGHKS, YYEKEE (reference sequence). TCRdb re-derived calls from the RACE reads in MiXCR, one entry per CDR3 protein. In the table there are fewer than 500,000 distinct CDR3 sequences, roughly 4.8% of which are singletons.

The clonotype originates from a woman between 50 and 59 years old with alopecia areata. Some clones in this sample may be carry-over from other donors' samples. The chain has TRBV5-5 and TRBJ2-3; 11 nucleotides line up with TRBD2. Source: whole blood, taken in connection with sensitization to the hapten diphenylcyclopropenone (DPC). The CDR3 sequence is CASSLLAGGSSTDTQYF. CDR3 nucleotide sequence: TGTGCCAGCAGCTTGCTAGCGGGAGGATCGAGCACAGATACGCAGTATTTT.